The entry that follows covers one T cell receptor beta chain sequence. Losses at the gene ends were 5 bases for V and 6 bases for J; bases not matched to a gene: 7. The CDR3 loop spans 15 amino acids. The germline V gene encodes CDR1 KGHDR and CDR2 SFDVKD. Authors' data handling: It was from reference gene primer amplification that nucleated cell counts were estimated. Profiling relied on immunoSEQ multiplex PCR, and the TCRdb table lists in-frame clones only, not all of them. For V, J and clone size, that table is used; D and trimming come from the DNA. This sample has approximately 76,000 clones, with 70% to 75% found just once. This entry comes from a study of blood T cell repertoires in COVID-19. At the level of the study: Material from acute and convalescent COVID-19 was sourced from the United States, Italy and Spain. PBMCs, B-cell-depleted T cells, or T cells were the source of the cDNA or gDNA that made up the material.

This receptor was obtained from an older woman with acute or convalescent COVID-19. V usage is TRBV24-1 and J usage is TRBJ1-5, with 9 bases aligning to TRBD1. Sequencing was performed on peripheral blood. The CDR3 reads CATSGTGGNAQPQHF. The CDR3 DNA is TGTGCCACCAGTGGTACAGGGGGCAATGCTCAGCCCCAGCATTTT.